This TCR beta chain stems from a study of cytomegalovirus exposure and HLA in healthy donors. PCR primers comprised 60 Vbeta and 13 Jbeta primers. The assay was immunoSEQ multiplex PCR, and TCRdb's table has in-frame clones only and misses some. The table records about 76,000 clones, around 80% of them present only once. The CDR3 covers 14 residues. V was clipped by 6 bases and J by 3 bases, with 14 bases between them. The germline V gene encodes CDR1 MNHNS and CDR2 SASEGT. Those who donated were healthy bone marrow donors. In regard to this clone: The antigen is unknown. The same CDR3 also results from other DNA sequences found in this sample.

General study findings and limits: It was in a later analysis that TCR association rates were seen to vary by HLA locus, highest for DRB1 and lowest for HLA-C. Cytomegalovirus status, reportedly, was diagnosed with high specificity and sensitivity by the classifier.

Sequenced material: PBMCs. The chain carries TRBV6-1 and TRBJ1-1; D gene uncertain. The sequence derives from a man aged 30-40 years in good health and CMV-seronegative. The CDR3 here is CASSESRRYTEAFF. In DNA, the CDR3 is TGTGCCAGCAGCGAATCTAGGAGGTACACTGAAGCTTTCTTT.